This paragraph reports one T cell receptor beta chain. The antigen remains undetermined. Clones were sequenced by immunoSEQ multiplex PCR, and TCRdb holds only the in-frame ones, with some missing. The sample yields more than 110,000 clones, roughly 90% seen once. These data come from a study of T cell responses to AZD1222 COVID-19 vaccine. In germline, CDR1 is SGHVS, CDR2 FQNEAQ. The CDR3 is 17 amino acids. The ends were cut back, 2 bases at V and 5 bases at J, with 21 bases in the middle. Study observations and caveats: Clonal diversity was possibly underestimated, and white British individuals and females predominated among donors. In all cases, repertoires were sampled only after the peak T cell response. Only five to seven AZD1222 recipients were seropositive at baseline.

This chain connects TRBV7-8 to TRBJ1-1, with D possibly being TRBD1 (5 bases). This sample comprised peripheral blood, obtained on day 0 of AZD1222 vaccination. The sequence was collected from an adult in good health. This CDR3 reads CASSLYRRGQITTEAFF. CDR3 nucleotide sequence: TGTGCCAGCAGCTTATATCGGAGAGGACAAATTACGACTGAAGCTTTCTTT.